Here is one TCR beta chain with its context. This specimen comes from a study of blood T cell repertoires in COVID-19. Looking at the study overall: Collection of acute and convalescent COVID-19 samples took place in the United States, Italy and Spain. The analysed material was cDNA or gDNA that came from T cells, B-cell-depleted T cells, or PBMCs.

The length of the CDR3 is 17 residues. CDR1 and CDR2 (germline): SEHNR, FQNEAQ (reference sequence). V lost 1 base and J lost 0, with 13 bases in between. Per the authors' pipeline: Amplifying reference gene primers gave estimates of nucleated cell counts. TCRdb keeps only in-frame clones here, not all; method: immunoSEQ multiplex PCR. For V, J and clone size, that table is used; D and trimming come from the DNA. Of 85,000 to 100,000 clones in the sample, almost 90% are singletons; the top ten hold about 2%. Patients at the Seattle site were enrolled during active infection and followed longitudinally.

The source material was peripheral blood. The chain is built from TRBV7-9 and TRBJ1-3, with D hard to call. The TCR comes from a man aged 50 or older with COVID-19, enrolled during active disease. CDR3 in DNA: TGTGCCAGCAGCTTAGTGAGGGCGGCGAGCTCTGGAAACACCATATATTTT. It yields the protein CASSLVRAASSGNTIYF.